Listed below are T cell receptor beta chains from one sample, sequenced in a study of T-cell reconstitution after alpha-beta-depleted transplantation in children. TCRdb re-called the PCR reads with MiXCR, one entry per CDR3 protein. This sample has roughly 500,000 distinct CDR3 sequences, with about a sixth found just once. This sample comprised PBMCs from the stem cell graft donor, obtained from the stem cell graft. The receptors were gathered from a human donor who donated a stem cell graft to a child with acute lymphoblastic leukemia. The CDR3 runs from the conserved cysteine through the conserved F or W. D genes are given only for firm matches. Only part of the rows carry a size: once, few, many, or a class if the clone is expanded.

TRBJ1-2,few,.,TRBV12-3/TRBV12-4,CASSTDRYYGYTF,TGTGCCAGCAGTACGGACAGATACTATGGCTACACCTTC
TRBJ1-4,.,.,TRBV5-1,CASSYGNTNEKLFF,TGCGCCAGCAGCTATGGGAATACTAATGAAAAACTGTTTTTT
TRBJ2-3,few,.,TRBV7-8,CASSLTQGVDTQYF,TGTGCCAGCAGCTTAACCCAGGGAGTGGATACGCAGTATTTT
TRBJ2-7,few,.,TRBV20-1,CSARRSYEQYF,TGCAGTGCTAGACGATCCTACGAGCAGTACTTC
TRBJ2-7,.,TRBD1,TRBV5-1,CASSSDREGSYEQYF,TGCGCCAGCAGCTCCGACAGGGAAGGAAGCTACGAGCAGTACTTC
TRBJ2-1,.,TRBD1,TRBV5-1,CASSLYSGGSYNEQFF,TGCGCCAGCAGCTTGTATTCAGGGGGCTCCTACAATGAGCAGTTCTTC
TRBJ2-5,.,TRBD2,TRBV9,CASSVSGTIETQYF,TGTGCCAGCAGCGTTTCCGGGACTATAGAGACCCAGTACTTC
TRBJ2-3,many,TRBD1,TRBV15,CATSLTLPGTDHTDTQYF,TGTGCCACCAGCTTGACCCTCCCCGGGACAGATCACACAGATACGCAGTATTTT
TRBJ2-7,few,TRBD1,TRBV4-2,CASSQDQHGQGGSYEQYF,TGTGCCAGCAGCCAAGATCAACATGGACAGGGGGGCTCCTACGAGCAGTACTTC
TRBJ1-3,few,.,TRBV13,CASSEARRNTIYF,TGTGCCAGCAGTGAAGCGCGGAGAAACACCATATATTTT
TRBJ2-2,.,.,TRBV5-1,CASSLRELTGELFF,TGCGCCAGCAGCTTACGAGAACTTACCGGGGAGCTGTTTTTT